One sample yielded the 25 T cell receptor beta chains listed below, sequenced in a study of cytomegalovirus exposure and HLA in healthy donors (dated by TCRdb to 2016 to 2017). The library was made by the immunoSEQ multiplex PCR assay. For the multiplex PCR, a mixture combining 60 forward primers for TCR Vbeta segments and 13 reverse primers for TCR Jbeta segments was used. TCRdb retrieved this table from immuneACCESS and kept in-frame rearrangements only. Not all clones are present; in checked studies, unresolved V genes account for under half, and no reason is known for the remainder. Recorded for this sample are about 140,000 clones; roughly 73% of them occurred a single time. Clones ranked in the top ten supply 1% to 1.5% of the sample. Sequenced sample: PBMCs. The receptors here all came from a woman in her 40s in good health and CMV-seronegative.

The chain recombines TRBV14 with TRBJ2-3, with D hard to call. The V gene lost 4 bases and the J gene lost 6 bases, with 8 bases spanning the gap. CDR3 size: 12 residues. Germline V gene sequence: CDR1 SGHDN, CDR2 FVKESK. The CDR3 sequence is CASSPLGDTQYF. The CDR3 DNA reads TGTGCCAGCAGCCCACTCGGGGATACGCAGTATTTT.

This sequence joins TRBV2 and TRBJ2-1; 15 bases fit TRBD2. Germline CDR1 is SNHLY and CDR2 is FYNNEI. J gave up 9 bases and V 5 bases, and 5 bases lay outside the gene matches. The CDR3 covers 15 residues. The CDR3 spells CASSKGLAGGIEQFF. The CDR3 region has the DNA TGTGCCAGCAGTAAGGGACTAGCGGGGGGCATTGAGCAGTTCTTC.

The chain recombines TRBV4-1 with TRBJ2-2, with 13 bases identical to TRBD2. Unmatched junction bases numbered 9, after V lost 2 bases and J lost 9 bases. Germline CDR1 is MGHRA and CDR2 is YSYEKL. The CDR3 runs to 17 residues. The CDR3: CASSQPTSGGPKRELFF. The CDR3 DNA reads TGCGCCAGCAGCCAACCGACTAGCGGGGGGCCGAAGAGGGAGCTGTTTTTT.

V and J are TRBV7-3 and TRBJ2-2; no firm D call. The germline gives CDR1 SGHTA, CDR2 FQGTGA. The ends were cut back, 5 bases at V and 5 bases at J, with 9 bases in the middle. The CDR3 runs 13 residues. This CDR3 reads CASSKQVTGELFF. Written as DNA, the CDR3 is TGTGCCAGCAGCAAACAAGTAACCGGGGAGCTGTTTTTT.

This clone was seen a few times. This chain uses TRBV6-1 with TRBJ2-7; D perhaps matches TRBD2 (5 bases). V was trimmed by 7 bases and J by 0 bases, leaving 16 bases between them. Germline CDR1 and CDR2: MNHNS and SASEGT. The CDR3 covers 15 residues. The CDR3 DNA reads as TGTGCCAGCACCCTAGCCAGAGGGCTCTCCTACGAGCAGTACTTC. Its protein is CASTLARGLSYEQYF.

The chain recombines TRBV2 with TRBJ2-1, with D perhaps matching TRBD2 (5 bases). CDR1 is SNHLY, CDR2 FYNNEI, per germline. The CDR3 length is 12 residues. The V end was cut by 6 bases, the J end by 4 bases, with 7 bases between. CDR3 amino acids: CASSREYNEQFF. DNA for the CDR3: TGTGCCAGCAGCCGGGAATACAATGAGCAGTTCTTC.

This chain connects TRBV29-1 to TRBJ1-1; possible D gene TRBD1, 6 bases. Germline assignment: CDR1 SQVTM and CDR2 ANQGSEA. The V end lost 6 bases, the J end lost 4 bases, and 27 bases lay between the germline ends. The CDR3 has 17 amino acids. CDR3 sequence: CSVGGGLKGGGLTEAFF. The CDR3 DNA reads TGCAGCGTCGGTGGGGGTCTAAAAGGGGGGGGGCTCACTGAAGCTTTCTTT.

There are a few counts of this clone. J is TRBJ1-1 and V is TRBV5-1, with 7 positions matching TRBD1. The germline gives CDR1 SGHRS, CDR2 YFSETQ. The CDR3 is made up of 14 amino acids. Trimming at V came to 2 bases and at J to 1 base, leaving 2 bases not matched to a gene. The CDR3 loop reads CASSLSGGNTEAFF. CDR3 in DNA: TGCGCCAGCAGCTTATCAGGGGGGAACACTGAAGCTTTCTTT.

The V and J genes are TRBV13 and TRBJ1-1; TRBD1 matches at 9 bases. The CDR3 runs to 14 residues. CDR1 and CDR2 (germline): PRHDT, FYEKMQ (reference sequence). The J segment lost 12 bases and the V segment lost 5 bases, leaving 13 bases of the junction unmatched. The CDR3 loop is CASSAPVDRGSSFF. DNA of the CDR3: TGTGCCAGCAGCGCCCCGGTGGACAGGGGATCCTCTTTCTTT.

This clone appeared a few times. The rearrangement joins TRBV6-5 to TRBJ1-5, with D possibly matching TRBD1 (5 bases). The CDR3 loop spans 15 amino acids. The V end was cut by 6 bases, the J end by 0 bases, with 12 bases between. CDR1 and CDR2 (germline): MNHEY, SVGAGI. The DNA for the CDR3 is TGTGCCAGCAGGGTGGTGGGGGGTAGCAATCAGCCCCAGCATTTT. Its translation is CASRVVGGSNQPQHF.

In DNA, the CDR3 is TGTGCCAGTAGTACGTTACAGGGTACCGGGGAGCTGTTTTTT. Encoded protein: CASSTLQGTGELFF. The chain joins TRBV19 to TRBJ2-2, with D possibly TRBD1 on 6 matching bases. The CDR3 sequence is 14 residues long. CDR1 is LNHDA and CDR2 is SQIVND in the germline V gene (reference sequence). The V gene lost 4 bases and the J gene lost 5 bases, with 11 bases spanning the gap. Full variable domain (rest looked up from reference TRBV19 and TRBJ2-2): DGGITQSPKYLFRKEGQNVTLSCEQNLNHDAMYWYRQDPGQGLRLIYYSQIVNDFQKGDIAEGYSVSREKKESFPLTVTSAQKNPTAFYLCASSTLQGTGELFFGEGSRLTVL.

V and J are TRBV6-1 and TRBJ2-1, with D hard to call. This CDR3 region has 12 residues. Trimming shortened V by 2 bases and J by 4 bases, and 3 bases separated the two germline ends. Germline CDR1 reads MNHNS; CDR2 reads SASEGT. CDR3 residues: CASSEQYNEQFF. Here the CDR3 DNA reads TGTGCCAGCAGTGAACAGTACAATGAGCAGTTCTTC.

The chain combines TRBV27 with TRBJ2-3, with D perhaps TRBD2 (6 bases). The CDR3 has 19 residues. CDR1 MNHEY and CDR2 SMNVEV come from the germline V gene (reference sequence). The V and J ends lost 0 bases and 1 base respectively, with 20 bases between them. CDR3 bases: TGTGCCAGCAGTTTATCGTTGGTGTCCTTAGGGGAGGGCACAGATACGCAGTATTTT. It yields the protein CASSLSLVSLGEGTDTQYF.

The J gene is TRBJ1-6, the V gene TRBV5-8, with D uncertain. Trimming removed 4 bases at V and 14 bases at J, with 16 bases between. CDR3 length: 13 amino acids. Germline lookup yields CDR1 SGHTS and CDR2 YDEGEE. This CDR3 is CASSPFGGSALHF. The CDR3 DNA follows: TGTGCCAGCAGCCCCTTTGGAGGGTCGGCCCTCCACTTT.

The chain couples TRBV6-5 to TRBJ1-3; D is unresolved. Germline V gives CDR1 MNHEY, CDR2 SVGAGI. The CDR3 loop spans 14 amino acids. V was cut by 6 bases and J by 0 bases, with 9 bases left in between. The DNA of the CDR3 is TGTGCCAGCAGGCCCCGGAGCTCTGGAAACACCATATATTTT. Translating it yields CASRPRSSGNTIYF.

CDR3 loop: CASSSTGGYEQYF. CDR3 DNA: TGTGCCAGCAGCTCGACAGGGGGGTACGAGCAGTACTTC. The chain joins TRBV5-4 to TRBJ2-7; 9 bases map to TRBD1. Looked up from germline, CDR1 is SGHNT and CDR2 is YYREEE (reference sequence). This CDR3 comprises 13 residues. V gave up 3 bases and J gave up 4 bases; unmatched junction bases: 2.

This chain connects TRBV5-1 to TRBJ2-5, with 8 nucleotides matching TRBD1. Gene TRBJ2-7 matches the end of the DNA better, so the J call may be wrong. This CDR3 contains 14 residues. Germline V gives CDR1 SGHRS, CDR2 YFSETQ. The CDR3 protein is CASSTGGEPYEQYF. The DNA of the CDR3 is TGCGCCAGCAGCACAGGGGGAGAACCCTACGAGCAGTACTTC.

This clone was observed a few times. V is TRBV5-1 and J is TRBJ1-2; 10 bases fit TRBD1. After removal of 6 bases from V and 8 bases from J, the junction contained 7 bases not matched to a gene. The CDR3 has 13 amino acids. The V gene's germline CDR1 is SGHRS and CDR2 YFSETQ. CDR3 nucleotides: TGCGCCAGCACCCGAGGGACAGGGGAGGGCTACACCTTC. It yields the protein CASTRGTGEGYTF.

This sequence joins TRBV4-1 and TRBJ2-5; tentatively, D is TRBD1 (6 bases). The CDR3 loop spans 16 amino acids. Germline CDR1 and CDR2: MGHRA and YSYEKL. Trimming left V 1 base short and J 0 bases short, with 12 bases between. CDR3: CASSQGRTADQETQYF. The CDR3 nucleotides read TGCGCCAGCAGCCAAGGGCGGACAGCGGACCAAGAGACCCAGTACTTC.

The chain carries TRBV2 and TRBJ2-5; TRBD2 matches at 7 bases. V shed 5 bases and J 5 bases; nucleotides not matched to a gene: 11. This CDR3 has 15 amino acids. Germline loops: CDR1 SNHLY, CDR2 FYNNEI. In DNA form, the CDR3 reads TGTGCCAGCAGTTGGGGGGGAGAGCGAGGGGAGACCCAGTACTTC. It translates to CASSWGGERGETQYF.

The chain recombines TRBV5-1 with TRBJ2-5; D might be TRBD1 (6 bases). This CDR3 region has 13 residues. Per the germline V gene, CDR1 is SGHRS and CDR2 is YFSETQ. V lost 2 bases and J 3 bases, leaving 8 bases between the germline ends. CDR3 sequence (DNA): TGCGCCAGCAGCTTACAGGGTAAAGAGACCCAGTACTTC. As protein: CASSLQGKETQYF. Filled out from reference TRBV5-1 and TRBJ2-5, the complete variable domain reads KAGVTQTPRYLIKTRGQQVTLSCSPISGHRSVSWYQQTPGQGLQFLFEYFSETQRNKGNFPGRFSGRQFSNSRSEMNVSTLELGDSALYLCASSLQGKETQYFGPGTRLLVL.

The chain uses TRBV14 and TRBJ2-1; D is uncertain. Trimming left V 3 bases short and J 0 bases short, with 6 bases between. The germline V gene has CDR1 SGHDN and CDR2 FVKESK. CDR3 size: 14 residues. This chain's CDR3 is CASSHRSSYNEQFF. The CDR3 nucleotides read TGTGCCAGCAGCCACAGATCCTCCTACAATGAGCAGTTCTTC.

The gene calls are TRBV18 and TRBJ1-3; D remains ambiguous. The germline V gene has CDR1 KGHSH and CDR2 LQKENI. This CDR3 is 14 amino acids long. Trimming pared 3 bases from V and 0 bases from J, leaving 6 bases between. The CDR3 here is CASSPNSSGNTIYF. In DNA, the CDR3 is TGTGCCAGCTCACCCAACAGCTCTGGAAACACCATATATTTT.

The chain combines TRBV10-3 with TRBJ2-7; TRBD1 matches at 8 bases. Germline V gives CDR1 ENHRY, CDR2 SYGVKD. V shed 11 bases, J shed 0 bases, and the junction held 6 bases outside the gene matches. The CDR3 consists of 13 residues. CDR3 loop: CAASTGASYEQYV. The CDR3 DNA is TGTGCCGCCTCGACAGGGGCCTCCTACGAGCAGTACGTC.

The chain recombines TRBV7-8 with TRBJ1-1; tentative D call: TRBD1 (6 bases). Trimming took off 6 bases at V and 1 base at J, with 15 bases between the two ends. This CDR3 region has 15 residues. Germline CDR1 is SGHVS and CDR2 is FQNEAQ. Here the CDR3 DNA reads TGTGCCAGCAGTCCTCACAGGGTGGGGAACACTGAAGCTTTCTTT. Amino acids: CASSPHRVGNTEAFF.